Detailed here is one T cell receptor (beta chain). Its antigen is unidentified. Arm-PCR of CDR3 regions with iRepertoire HTBI primers generated TCR beta libraries. TCRdb independently ran MiXCR on the multiplex PCR reads; one entry per CDR3 protein. Of approximately 400,000 distinct CDR3 sequences listed, just under 15% are singletons. Described time point: newly diagnosed GD, antithyroid drugs for less than 3 months. RNA extracted from PBMCs served as the sequencing template. This sample was taken from a study of regulatory T cells in long-lasting Graves disease. V lost 1 base and J lost 1; bases outside the gene matches: 3. In germline, CDR1 is SQVTM, CDR2 ANQGSEA. CDR3 size: 14 residues. Findings of the study overall: Among the persistent patients, roughly 2,500 public clonotypes were shared, more than the approximately 970 shared among new patients. Persistent cases favored TRBV28, TRBJ1-2 and TRBJ2-5.

These records were also assigned to another study, of T cells in Graves' hyperthyroidism and ophthalmopathy. In that study: Patients showing uncontrolled infection, other autoimmune disease, pregnancy or lactation were ineligible. Most thyroid clonotypes expanded above 0.001 were also detected in blood.

The sequence derives from a woman in her twenties or thirties with Graves disease. The gene calls are TRBV29-1 and TRBJ2-7; TRBD2 agrees at 8 bases. Sequenced material: peripheral blood mononuclear cells (PBMCs), taken at new diagnosis, from a patient treated with antithyroid drugs. Here the CDR3 reads CSVEASGPSYEQYF. In nucleotides, the CDR3 is TGCAGCGTTGAAGCTAGCGGGCCTTCCTACGAGCAGTACTTC.